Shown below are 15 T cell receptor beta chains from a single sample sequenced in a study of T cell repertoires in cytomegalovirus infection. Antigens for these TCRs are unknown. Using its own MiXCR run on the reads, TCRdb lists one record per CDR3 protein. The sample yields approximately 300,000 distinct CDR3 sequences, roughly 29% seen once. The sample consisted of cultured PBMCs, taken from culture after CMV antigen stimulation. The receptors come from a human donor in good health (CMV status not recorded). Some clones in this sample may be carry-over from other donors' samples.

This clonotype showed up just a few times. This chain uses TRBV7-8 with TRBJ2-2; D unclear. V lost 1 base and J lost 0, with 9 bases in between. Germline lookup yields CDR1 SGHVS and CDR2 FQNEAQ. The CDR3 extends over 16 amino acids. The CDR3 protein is CASSLVRTTNTGELFF. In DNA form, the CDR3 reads TGTGCCAGCAGCTTAGTGAGGACGACGAACACCGGGGAGCTGTTTTTT.

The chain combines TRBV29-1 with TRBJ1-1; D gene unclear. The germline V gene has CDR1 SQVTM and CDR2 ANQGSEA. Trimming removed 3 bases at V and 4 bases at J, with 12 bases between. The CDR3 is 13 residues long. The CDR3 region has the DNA TGCAGCGTTGAGCGCCGTCCCGGCACTGAAGCTTTCTTT. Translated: CSVERRPGTEAFF.

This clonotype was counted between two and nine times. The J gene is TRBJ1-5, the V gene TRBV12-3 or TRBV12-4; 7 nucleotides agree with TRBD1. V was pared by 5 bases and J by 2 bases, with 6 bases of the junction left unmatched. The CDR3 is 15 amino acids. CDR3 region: CASSINRGGNQPQHF. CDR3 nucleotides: TGTGCCAGCAGTATAAACAGGGGTGGCAATCAGCCCCAGCATTTT.

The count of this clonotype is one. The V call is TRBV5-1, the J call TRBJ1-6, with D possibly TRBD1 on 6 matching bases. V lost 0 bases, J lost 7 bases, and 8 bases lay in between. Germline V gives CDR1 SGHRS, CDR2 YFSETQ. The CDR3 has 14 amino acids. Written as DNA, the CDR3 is TGCGCCAGCAGCTTGGGACAGGCAAATTCACCCCTCCACTTT. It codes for CASSLGQANSPLHF.

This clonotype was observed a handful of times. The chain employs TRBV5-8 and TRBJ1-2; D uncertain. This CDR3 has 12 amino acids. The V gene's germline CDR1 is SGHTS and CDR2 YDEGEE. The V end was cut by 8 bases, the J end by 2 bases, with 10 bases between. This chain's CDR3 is CASGHANYGYTF. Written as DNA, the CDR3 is TGTGCCAGTGGGCACGCGAACTATGGCTACACCTTC.

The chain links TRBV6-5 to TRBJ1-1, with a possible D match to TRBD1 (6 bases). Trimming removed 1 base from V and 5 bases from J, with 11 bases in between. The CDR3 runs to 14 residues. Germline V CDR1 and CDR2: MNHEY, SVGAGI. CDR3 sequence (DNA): TGTGCCAGCAGTTACTTGGGACAAACTACTGAAGCTTTCTTT. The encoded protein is CASSYLGQTTEAFF.

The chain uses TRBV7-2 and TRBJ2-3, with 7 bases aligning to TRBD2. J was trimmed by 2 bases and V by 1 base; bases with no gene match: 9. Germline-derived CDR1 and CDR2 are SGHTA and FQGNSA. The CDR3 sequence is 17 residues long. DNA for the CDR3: TGTGCCAGCAGCTTAGTACCTAGCGGCCTGACCACAGATACGCAGTATTTT. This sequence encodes CASSLVPSGLTTDTQYF.

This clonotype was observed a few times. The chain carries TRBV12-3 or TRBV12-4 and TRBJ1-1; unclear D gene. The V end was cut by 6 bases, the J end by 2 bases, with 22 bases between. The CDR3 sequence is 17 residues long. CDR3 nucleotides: TGTGCCAGCAGCCCCACCCCCGGTCGCATGGGAAACACTGAAGCTTTCTTT. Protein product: CASSPTPGRMGNTEAFF.

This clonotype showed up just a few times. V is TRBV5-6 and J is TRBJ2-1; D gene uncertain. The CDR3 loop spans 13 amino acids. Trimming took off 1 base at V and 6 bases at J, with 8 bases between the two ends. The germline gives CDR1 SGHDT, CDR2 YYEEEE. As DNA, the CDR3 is TGTGCCAGCAGCTTGCCCGCGATCAATGAGCAGTTCTTC. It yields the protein CASSLPAINEQFF.

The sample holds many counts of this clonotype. The CDR3 protein is CASIGQAALNNEQFF. CDR3 coding DNA: TGTGCCAGCATCGGACAGGCGGCGTTGAACAATGAGCAGTTCTTC. V gene TRBV6-1 combines with J gene TRBJ2-1; 7 nucleotides match TRBD1. V was clipped by 7 bases and J by 5 bases; unmatched bases: 11. The germline V gene has CDR1 MNHNS and CDR2 SASEGT. The length of the CDR3 is 15 residues.

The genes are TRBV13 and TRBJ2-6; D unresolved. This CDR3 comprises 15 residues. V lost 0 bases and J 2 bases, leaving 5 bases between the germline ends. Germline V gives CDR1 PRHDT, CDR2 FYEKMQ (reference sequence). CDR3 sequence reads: CASSLGAAGANVLTF. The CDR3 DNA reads TGTGCCAGCAGCTTAGGAGCAGCTGGGGCCAACGTCCTGACTTTC.

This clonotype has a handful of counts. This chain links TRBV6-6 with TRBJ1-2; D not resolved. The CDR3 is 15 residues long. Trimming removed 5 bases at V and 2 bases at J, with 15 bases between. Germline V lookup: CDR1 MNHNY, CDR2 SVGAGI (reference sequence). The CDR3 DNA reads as TGTGCCAGCAGTACCCTCGGGAGACTAAACTATGGCTACACCTTC. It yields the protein CASSTLGRLNYGYTF.

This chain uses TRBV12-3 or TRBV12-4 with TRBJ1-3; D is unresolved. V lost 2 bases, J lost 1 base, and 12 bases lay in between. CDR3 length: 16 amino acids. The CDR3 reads CASSLRTGGSGNTIYF. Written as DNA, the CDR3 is TGTGCCAGCAGTTTAAGGACCGGCGGTTCTGGAAACACCATATATTTT.

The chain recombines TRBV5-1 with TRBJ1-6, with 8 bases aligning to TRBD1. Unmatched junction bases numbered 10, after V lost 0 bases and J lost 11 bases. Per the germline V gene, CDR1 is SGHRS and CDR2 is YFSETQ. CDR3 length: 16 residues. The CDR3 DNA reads TGCGCCAGCAGCTTGGGACGGACAGGGTTTACGACACCCCTCCACTTT. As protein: CASSLGRTGFTTPLHF.

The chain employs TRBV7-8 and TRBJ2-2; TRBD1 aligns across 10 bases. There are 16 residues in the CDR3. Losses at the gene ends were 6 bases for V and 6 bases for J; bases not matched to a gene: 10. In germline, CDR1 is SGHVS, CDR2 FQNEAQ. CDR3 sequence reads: CASSPSGTGDPGELFF. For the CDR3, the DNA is TGTGCCAGCAGTCCATCCGGGACAGGGGACCCCGGGGAGCTGTTTTTT. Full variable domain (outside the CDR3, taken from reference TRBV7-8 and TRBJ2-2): GAGVSQSPRYKVAKRGQDVALRCDPISGHVSLFWYQQALGQGPEFLTYFQNEAQLDKSGLPSDRFFAERPEGSVSTLKIQRTQQEDSAVYLCASSPSGTGDPGELFFGEGSRLTVL.